This entry concerns a single TCR beta chain. What it recognizes is unknown. This sample is drawn from a study of cytomegalovirus exposure and HLA in healthy donors. CDR3 length equals 13 residues. V was clipped by 1 base and J by 3 bases, with 5 bases between them. Germline V CDR1 and CDR2: SGDLS, YYNGEE. Study conclusions and caveats: Rare TCR sequences predominated, though certain public TCRs were found in many donors. The classifier was said to identify cytomegalovirus status with high specificity and sensitivity. Later, an analysis found that TCR clusters from the first cohort tended to co-occur in the 120 or so validation repertoires. The investigators catalogued 150 to 200 TCR beta chains as cytomegalovirus-associated.

The protocol was immunoSEQ multiplex PCR, while the TCRdb copy is restricted to in-frame clones and leaves out a portion. The profile covers more than 95,000 clones, with approximately 95% appearing a single time and less than 2% taken by the ten largest. Sequencing input: PBMCs. This sequence was found in a man younger than 30 in good health and CMV-seronegative. J is TRBJ2-1 and V is TRBV9, with D possibly being TRBD2 (5 bases). CDR3 nucleotides: TGTGCCAGCAGCGTAAGCGGCTACAATGAGCAGTTCTTC. It specifies CASSVSGYNEQFF.